This TCR beta chain was captured by sequencing in a study of control samples from healthy donors and cancer patients. Germline CDR1 and CDR2: SGHNT and YENEEA. This CDR3 region has 16 residues. V was shortened by 4 bases and J by 5 bases, with 17 bases between the two germline ends. Data came from immunoSEQ multiplex PCR; TCRdb stores just in-frame clones and leaves some out. Of 60,000 to 65,000 clones in the sample, over 75% are singletons; the top ten hold roughly 5.1%. The gene calls are TRBV11-3 and TRBJ1-4, with D possibly matching TRBD1 (6 bases). The source material was blood. This receptor was identified in a middle-aged man in good health. Here the CDR3 DNA reads TGTGCCAGCAGCTATTCAGGACAGCTTTCAAATGAAAAACTGTTTTTT. Its translation: CASSYSGQLSNEKLFF.